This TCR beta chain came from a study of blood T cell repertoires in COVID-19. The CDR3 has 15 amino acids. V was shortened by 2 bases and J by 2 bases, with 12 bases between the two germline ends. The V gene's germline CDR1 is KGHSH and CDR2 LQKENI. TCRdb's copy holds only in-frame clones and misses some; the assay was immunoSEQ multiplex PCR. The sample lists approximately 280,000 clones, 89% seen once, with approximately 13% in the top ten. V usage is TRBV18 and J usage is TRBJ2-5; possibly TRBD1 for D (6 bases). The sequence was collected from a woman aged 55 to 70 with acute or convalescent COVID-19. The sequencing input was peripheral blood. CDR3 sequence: CASSPFTGQQETQYF. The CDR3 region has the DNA TGTGCCAGCTCACCATTTACCGGACAGCAAGAGACCCAGTACTTC.